One and the same sample provided the 9 T cell receptor beta chains below, sequenced in a study of blood T cells in healthy people across ages. Primers used in a second PCR of about 6 to 11 cycles were a sample-barcoded 5' primer and a J-beta primer mix. TCRdb analysed the 5' RACE reads with MiXCR anew, one entry per CDR3 protein. The table includes some 320,000 distinct CDR3 sequences, roughly 29% detected once. Sequenced: blood. All receptors come from a woman in her seventies in good health.

This clonotype was seen a few times. The genes are TRBV28 and TRBJ2-1; D ambiguous. Germline loops: CDR1 MDHEN, CDR2 SYDVKM. The V gene lost 3 bases and the J gene lost 4 bases, with 10 bases spanning the gap. CDR3 length: 14 residues. The chain's CDR3 is CASSFEGPYNEQFF. CDR3 in DNA: TGTGCCAGCAGTTTTGAAGGACCATACAATGAGCAGTTCTTC.

The CDR3 DNA is TGTGCCAGCAGCCGGGGGTACTACAATGAGCAGTTCTTC. Translated, it gives CASSRGYYNEQFF. The rearrangement links TRBV7-2 to TRBJ2-5, with a possible D match to TRBD2 (6 bases). The DNA end is more similar to TRBJ2-1, so the J call may be wrong. Germline CDR1 SGHTA, CDR2 FQGNSA. CDR3 length equals 13 residues.

The chain has TRBV15 and TRBJ1-2; weak D call: TRBD1 (5 bases). Per the germline V gene, CDR1 is LNHNV and CDR2 is YYDKDF (reference sequence). The V and J ends lost 0 bases and 8 bases respectively, with 16 bases between them. This CDR3 contains 15 residues. In DNA form, the CDR3 reads TGTGCCACCAGCAGAGATTCAGGCGGGACGGGAGGCTACACCTTC. This sequence encodes CATSRDSGGTGGYTF.

This chain connects TRBV6-5 to TRBJ2-5; a weak D match, TRBD2 (6 bases). The CDR3 is made up of 13 amino acids. Germline V gene lookup returns CDR1 MNHEY and CDR2 SVGAGI. Deletions cut 10 bases from V and 5 bases from J, with 17 bases between. The CDR3 loop reads CATYGGARETQYF. Written as DNA, the CDR3 is TGTGCCACCTATGGAGGGGCGCGGGAGACCCAGTACTTC.

This chain joins TRBV29-1 and TRBJ1-1; no firm D call. There are 13 residues in the CDR3. V was clipped by 6 bases and J by 5 bases, with 16 bases between them. The V gene's germline CDR1 is SQVTM and CDR2 ANQGSEA. CDR3: CSVRLGLETEAFF. The CDR3 bases are TGCAGCGTACGACTGGGGTTAGAAACTGAAGCTTTCTTT.

The chain recombines TRBV24-1 with TRBJ2-5, with D maybe TRBD1 (7 bases). The J call is uncertain, as TRBJ2-1 better fits the DNA end. The germline V gene encodes CDR1 KGHDR and CDR2 SFDVKD. This CDR3 has 11 amino acids. CDR3 nucleotide sequence: TGTGCCGTCGACAGGGAGGATGAGCAGTTCTTC. It codes for CAVDREDEQFF.

This clonotype was detected only a few times. The chain recombines TRBV20-1 with TRBJ2-7, with D possibly being TRBD1 (5 bases). Trimming pared 4 bases from V and 10 bases from J, leaving 14 bases between. CDR3 length: 11 amino acids. Per the germline V gene, CDR1 is DFQATT and CDR2 is SNEGSKA (reference sequence). Written as DNA, the CDR3 is TGCAGTGCTACTGCTGGGGCGGTTCAGTACTTC. It yields the protein CSATAGAVQYF.

A few counts support this clonotype. The J gene is TRBJ2-2, the V gene TRBV4-2, with a tentative D call TRBD2 (6 bases). The germline gives CDR1 LGHNA, CDR2 YNFKEQ. The CDR3 has 15 residues. Trimming took off 0 bases at V and 3 bases at J, with 8 bases between the two ends. The CDR3 coding sequence is TGTGCCAGCAGCCAAGAAAGCGGGTACACCGGGGAGCTGTTTTTT. Protein sequence: CASSQESGYTGELFF.

The chain employs TRBV28 and TRBJ2-7; TRBD1 aligns across 9 bases. This CDR3 region has 17 residues. The germline gives CDR1 MDHEN, CDR2 SYDVKM. After removal of 4 bases from V and 2 bases from J, the junction contained 12 bases not matched to a gene. In DNA, the CDR3 is TGTGCCAGCAGTTCAACCGGGACAGGGAAGGATGCCTACGAGCAGTACTTC. It yields the protein CASSSTGTGKDAYEQYF.